This passage covers 5 T cell receptor beta chains from one sample sequenced in a study of T cells after yellow fever vaccination. TCRdb itself ran the 5' RACE reads through MiXCR, one entry per CDR3 protein. The sample shows hundreds of thousands of distinct CDR3 sequences, 12% of them seen only once. The specimen was PBMCs, collected on the day of the yellow fever booster vaccination. The origin of the receptors is a man younger than 45 who received the YFV17D yellow fever vaccine.

This clonotype was counted a few times. This rearrangement joins TRBV29-1 to TRBJ2-1; D is possibly TRBD1 (6 bases). Germline V gene lookup returns CDR1 SQVTM and CDR2 ANQGSEA. This CDR3 comprises 16 residues. Trimming took off 2 bases at V and 4 bases at J, with 18 bases between the two ends. CDR3 DNA sequence: TGCAGCGTTGAAAAAAAACAGGGCTACCTTTACAATGAGCAGTTCTTC. This codes for CSVEKKQGYLYNEQFF.

The gene calls are TRBV20-1 and TRBJ2-3, with 8 positions matching TRBD2. Per the germline V gene, CDR1 is DFQATT and CDR2 is SNEGSKA (reference sequence). The CDR3 sequence is 12 residues long. The CDR3 region is CGISGGTDTQYF. The CDR3 DNA reads TGCGGGATTAGCGGGGGCACAGATACGCAGTATTTT.

This clonotype was found a few times. The gene calls are TRBV7-9 and TRBJ2-7, with D unclear. The CDR3 loop spans 13 amino acids. CDR1 is SEHNR and CDR2 is FQNEAQ in the germline V gene (reference sequence). Trimming stripped 1 base from V and 5 bases from J, with 9 bases between. The DNA for the CDR3 is TGTGCCAGCAGCTTAGTTGGCGTAGACGAGCAGTACTTC. Translated: CASSLVGVDEQYF. The full variable domain, completed using reference TRBV7-9 and TRBJ2-7, is DTGVSQNPRHKITKRGQNVTFRCDPISEHNRLYWYRQTLGQGPEFLTYFQNEAQLEKSRLLSDRFSAERPKGSFSTLEIQRTEQGDSAMYLCASSLVGVDEQYFGPGTRLTVT.

A few counts support this clonotype. The CDR3 reads CSAREGGGGTGELFF. The CDR3 DNA is TGCAGTGCTAGAGAAGGGGGAGGAGGCACCGGGGAGCTGTTTTTT. The rearrangement links TRBV20-1 to TRBJ2-2, with D possibly being TRBD1 or TRBD2 (6 bases each). CDR3 length: 15 amino acids. Germline-derived CDR1 and CDR2 are DFQATT and SNEGSKA (reference sequence). V lost 0 bases and J lost 4, with 12 bases in between.

CDR3 nucleotide sequence: TGCGCCAGCACCCCGCGGGCGGCGGAATCCTACAATGAGCAGTTCTTC. Its protein is CASTPRAAESYNEQFF. The V gene is TRBV5-1, the J gene TRBJ2-1, with TRBD2 as a possible D gene (5 bases). This CDR3 has 16 residues. Germline V gives CDR1 SGHRS, CDR2 YFSETQ. V was shortened by 6 bases and J by 1 base, with 17 bases between the two germline ends.